One sample yielded the 5 T cell receptor beta chains listed below, sequenced in a study of T-cell reconstitution after alpha-beta-depleted transplantation in children. Unique molecular identifiers tagged the TCRbeta library. TCRdb reanalysed the PCR reads using MiXCR and keeps one entry per CDR3 protein. The repertoire consists of about 370,000 distinct CDR3 sequences, with about a fifth occurring once and the leading ten covering 3% to 4%. Specimen: PBMCs from the stem cell graft donor, collected from the stem cell graft. The source of these receptors is a human donor who donated a stem cell graft to a child with acute myeloid leukemia.

The CDR3 bases are TGCGCCAGCACTATCCGACAGGGCGGCGAGCAGTACTTC. Its translation is CASTIRQGGEQYF. The gene calls are TRBV5-1 and TRBJ2-7; 7 bases line up with TRBD1. CDR1 is SGHRS, CDR2 YFSETQ, per germline. V gave up 6 bases and J gave up 6 bases; unmatched junction bases: 9. The CDR3 sequence is 13 residues long. Supplemented by reference TRBV5-1 and TRBJ2-7, the full variable domain reads KAGVTQTPRYLIKTRGQQVTLSCSPISGHRSVSWYQQTPGQGLQFLFEYFSETQRNKGNFPGRFSGRQFSNSRSEMNVSTLELGDSALYLCASTIRQGGEQYFGPGTRLTVT.

The V and J genes are TRBV20-1 and TRBJ2-7; 8 bases map to TRBD2. The ends lost 3 bases at V and 12 bases at J; junction bases unmatched: 10. CDR1 DFQATT and CDR2 SNEGSKA come from the germline V gene (reference sequence). The CDR3 covers 12 residues. The CDR3 reads CSASGRARTGYF. Written as DNA, the CDR3 is TGCAGTGCTAGCGGGAGGGCCCGAACTGGGTACTTC.

The table lists this clonotype with many counts. The gene calls are TRBV29-1 and TRBJ2-5, with a possible D match to TRBD1 (5 bases). The V gene's germline CDR1 is SQVTM and CDR2 ANQGSEA. V lost 2 bases and J 1 base, leaving 8 bases between the germline ends. There are 13 residues in the CDR3. The CDR3 DNA follows: TGCAGCGTTGAACGTCAGGGCCAAGAGACCCAGTACTTC. Translation: CSVERQGQETQYF.

A few counts support this clonotype. The CDR3 sequence is CASSFWGYGETQYF. The CDR3 bases are TGCGCCAGCAGCTTTTGGGGGTATGGAGAGACCCAGTACTTC. This chain connects TRBV5-1 to TRBJ2-5, with D perhaps matching TRBD1 or TRBD2 (5 bases each). CDR1 SGHRS and CDR2 YFSETQ come from the germline V gene. The CDR3 contains 14 residues. The ends were cut back, 2 bases at V and 4 bases at J, with 12 bases in the middle.

DNA of the CDR3: TGTGCCACCAGCAGAGGGGGAGGACAGGCCGAAGCCAAAAACATTCAGTACTTC. Translating gives CATSRGGGQAEAKNIQYF. The chain has TRBV15 and TRBJ2-4; TRBD1 might be the D (7 bases). The germline V gene has CDR1 LNHNV and CDR2 YYDKDF (reference sequence). The length of the CDR3 is 18 residues. Trimming shortened V by 1 base and J by 0 bases, and 16 bases separated the two germline ends.